The 32 T cell receptor beta chains reported below all come from one sample, sequenced in a study of tumor-infiltrating lymphocytes in primary liver carcinoma. From roughly 20-30 mg of unsorted bulk tissue, DNA and RNA were co-extracted together. Total RNA amounting to around 530 ng was the source from which TCR beta cDNA was made with a constant-region primer. TCR beta libraries came from three nested multiplex PCR rounds using slightly modified ARM-PCR. Forward primers for TRBV1-TRBV30 and a C-beta reverse primer served the first two PCR rounds, at roughly 10 cycles each. TCRdb independently ran MiXCR on the multiplex PCR reads; one entry per CDR3 protein. The data show 100,000 to 150,000 distinct CDR3 sequences, 50% to 70% seen once. The material sequenced was liver tumor tissue from sampling region 1. Indicated subset: tumor region T1, superior pole. The receptors were sampled from a woman between 55 and 75 years old with primary liver carcinoma and hepatitis B virus infection.

This clonotype was seen ten or more times. This sequence joins TRBV12-3 or TRBV12-4 and TRBJ1-2; D may be TRBD1 (5 bases). This CDR3 region has 14 residues. Trimming shortened V by 11 bases and J by 8 bases, and 24 bases separated the two germline ends. CDR3 protein: CAASNRSGVGGYTF. The CDR3 DNA reads as TGTGCCGCCTCCAACAGGAGTGGGGTCGGGGGCTACACCTTC.

The rearrangement joins TRBV25-1 to TRBJ2-5; the match to TRBD1 covers 7 bases. V lost 6 bases to trimming and J lost 5 bases; unmatched junction nucleotides: 9. Germline V gene sequence: CDR1 MGHDK, CDR2 SYGVNS. The CDR3 is 14 residues long. DNA for the CDR3: TGTGCCAGCAGCAAAGACAGGGCGACGGAGACCCAGTACTTC. Translating it yields CASSKDRATETQYF. The complete variable domain, with remaining parts taken from reference TRBV25-1 and TRBJ2-5, reads EADIYQTPRYLVIGTGKKITLECSQTMGHDKMYWYQQDPGMELHLIHYSYGVNSTEKGDLSSESTVSRIRTEHFPLTLESARPSHTSQYLCASSKDRATETQYFGPGTRLLVL.

This chain connects TRBV30 to TRBJ1-1; no definite D call. V lost 0 bases, J lost 7 bases, and 12 bases lay in between. The CDR3 sequence is 13 residues long. The germline V gene encodes CDR1 GTSNPN and CDR2 SVGIG (reference sequence). DNA of the CDR3: TGTGCCTGGAGTGTACTGGGGTGGGGTGAAGCTTTCTTT. Translating it yields CAWSVLGWGEAFF.

In its sample, this clonotype was seen many times. The V call is TRBV6-1, the J call TRBJ1-1, with D maybe TRBD1 (5 bases). Deletions cut 4 bases from V and 0 bases from J, with 12 bases between. In germline, CDR1 is MNHNS, CDR2 SASEGT. The CDR3 loop spans 15 amino acids. The CDR3 DNA reads TGTGCCAGCAGTGCCACTATACAGGTGAACACTGAAGCTTTCTTT. Amino acids: CASSATIQVNTEAFF.

The chain is built from TRBV9 and TRBJ1-6, with no clear D. V was clipped by 0 bases and J by 9 bases, with 13 bases between them. This CDR3 contains 15 residues. CDR1 SGDLS and CDR2 YYNGEE come from the germline V gene. CDR3 bases: TGTGCCAGCAGCGTAGCGGGAGAGGGTAGTTCACCCCTCCACTTT. Translation: CASSVAGEGSSPLHF.

As concerns this clonotype: No conserved phenylalanine or tryptophan ends this CDR3, so it is likely a read error. The V gene is TRBV4-2, the J gene TRBJ2-1; 8 bases fit TRBD2. Germline V lookup: CDR1 LGHNA, CDR2 YNFKEQ. The CDR3 extends over 17 amino acids. The CDR3 loop is CASSQESSGYSYNEQFS. The CDR3 DNA follows: TGTGCCAGCAGTCAAGAATCTAGCGGGTACTCCTACAATGAGCAGTTCTCC.

The V call is TRBV6-6, the J call TRBJ2-1; a possible D gene is TRBD2 (5 bases). Between the trimmed V and J ends, which lost 7 bases and 6 bases, there was a span of 19 bases. This CDR3 spans 15 amino acids. In germline, CDR1 is MNHNY, CDR2 SVGAGI (reference sequence). The CDR3: CASTKGRAYTNEQFF. CDR3 coding DNA: TGTGCCAGCACCAAAGGGCGGGCCTACACCAATGAGCAGTTCTTC.

In the case of this clonotype: No conserved phenylalanine or tryptophan ends this CDR3, so it is likely a read error. The chain is built from TRBV11-3 and TRBJ2-1; TRBD1 matches 7 bases. This CDR3 contains 16 residues. V was clipped by 4 bases and J by 7 bases; unmatched bases: 13. The V gene's germline CDR1 is SGHNT and CDR2 YENEEA. CDR3 nucleotide sequence: TGTGCCAGCAGCTCAACTTGGACAGGAGGAGGTAATGAGCAGTTCTTA. Protein product: CASSSTWTGGGNEQFL.

The chain is built from TRBV28 and TRBJ1-1; D not certain. Trimming shortened V by 2 bases and J by 11 bases, and 18 bases separated the two germline ends. This CDR3 region has 14 residues. Germline CDR1 and CDR2: MDHEN and SYDVKM. The CDR3 bases are TGTGCCAGCAGTTTAGGCTGGAAGGGTGGAGGGGCTTTCTTT. It yields the protein CASSLGWKGGGAFF.

Comments on this clonotype: Possible read error: a much larger clone is one base away. The chain employs TRBV14 and TRBJ2-5; 9 bases are shared with TRBD1. Germline V gene lookup returns CDR1 SGHDN and CDR2 FVKESK. The CDR3 extends over 15 amino acids. V trimming: 6 bases; J trimming: 9 bases; junction bases outside the gene matches: 14. CDR3 nucleotide sequence: TGTGCCAGCAGGCCCGGGACAGGGTCCGTTGAGGCCCAGTACTTC. Its translation: CASRPGTGSVEAQYF.

Concerning this clonotype: Being one base from a much bigger clone, this may be a read error. The chain carries TRBV4-2 and TRBJ2-3, with 8 nucleotides matching TRBD2. With 0 bases clipped from V and 10 bases from J, the junction kept 6 bases outside the gene matches. The germline V gene encodes CDR1 LGHNA and CDR2 YNFKEQ. This CDR3 has 14 residues. The CDR3 DNA sequence: TGTGCCAGCAGCCAAGAACTAGCGGAACATGCGCAGTATTTT. This sequence encodes CASSQELAEHAQYF.

This clonotype was counted once. A much larger clone is a single base away; this may be a read error. The CDR3 nucleotides read TGTGCCAGCAGTTCGACTTCACAGAATGAAAGACTGTTTTTT. This codes for CASSSTSQNERLFF. The V and J genes are TRBV6-6 and TRBJ1-4, with D unclear. Germline lookup yields CDR1 MNHNY and CDR2 SVGAGI (reference sequence). This CDR3 region has 14 residues.

On this clonotype: At one boundary the junction diverges from the germline segment, which might be a read error. V gene TRBV29-1 combines with J gene TRBJ1-2; D gene uncertain. Germline lookup yields CDR1 SQVTM and CDR2 ANQGSEA. CDR3 length: 11 residues. CDR3 loop: CSVALNYGYIF. DNA for the CDR3: TGCAGCGTTGCGCTTAACTATGGCTACATCTTC.

The rearrangement joins TRBV11-2 to TRBJ2-3; 9 bases map to TRBD2. The germline V gene encodes CDR1 SGHAT and CDR2 FQNNGV. There are 16 residues in the CDR3. J gave up 11 bases and V 6 bases, and 18 bases lay outside the gene matches. The CDR3: CASSERSGRYSLMQYF. CDR3 bases: TGTGCCAGCAGTGAACGGAGCGGGAGGTACTCTCTTATGCAGTATTTT.

This clonotype was picked up a small number of times. The V call is TRBV7-3, the J call TRBJ2-1; 9 bases map to TRBD2. The CDR3 contains 15 residues. J gave up 5 bases and V 1 base, and 3 bases lay outside the gene matches. Germline CDR1 and CDR2: SGHTA and FQGTGA. Here the CDR3 DNA reads TGTGCCAGCAGCTTAATGACTAGCGGAGACAATGAGCAGTTCTTC. This gives the protein CASSLMTSGDNEQFF.

Turning to this clonotype: This may come from a read error, since a much larger clone is one base off. The chain has TRBV6-5 and TRBJ1-1; 9 bases are shared with TRBD1. This CDR3 has 15 amino acids. Per germline, CDR1 MNHEY and CDR2 SVGAGI. The CDR3 DNA follows: TGTGTCAGCAGCTCCACCCGGGACAGGGTGTCAGGGGCTTTCTTT. This encodes CVSSSTRDRVSGAFF.

This clonotype was counted only a few times. This could be a read error, since a much larger clone is one nucleotide away. The rearrangement links TRBV29-1 to TRBJ2-3, with TRBD2 matching 7 bases. The CDR3 totals 14 residues. CDR1 and CDR2 from the germline V gene are SQVTM and ANQGSEA. This chain's CDR3 is CSVQRDLNTGTQYF. The CDR3 region has the DNA TGCAGCGTCCAGCGGGACCTAAACACAGGTACGCAGTATTTT.

This clonotype was found a few times. A much larger clone is a single base away; this may be a read error. The rearrangement joins TRBV12-3 or TRBV12-4 to TRBJ1-5; TRBD1 might be the D (5 bases). Trimming shortened V by 10 bases and J by 5 bases, and 18 bases separated the two germline ends. The CDR3 contains 14 residues. The CDR3: CAITGRGVDQPQHF. The CDR3 bases are TGTGCCATCACTGGAAGGGGCGTCGATCAGCCCCAGCATTTT.

This clonotype has only a few counts. Given a much more abundant clone one base away, this may be a read error. The chain uses TRBV7-8 and TRBJ2-7; no clear D gene. The CDR3 totals 14 residues. Germline V CDR1 and CDR2: SGHVS, FQNEAQ. In DNA, the CDR3 is TGTGCCAGCAGCTTAGCAAGGCGGTCCTACGAGCAGTGCTTC. Amino acids: CASSLARRSYEQCF.

This clonotype was seen a few times. The rearrangement links TRBV5-1 to TRBJ2-7; D may correspond to TRBD1 or TRBD2 (5 bases each). Germline values: CDR1 SGHRS, CDR2 YFSETQ. V shed 0 bases and J shed 3 bases, with 13 bases lying between them. The CDR3 consists of 15 residues. Written as DNA, the CDR3 is TGCGCCAGCAGCTTGGCCGGGGCAGGCGTCTACGAGCAGTACTTC. This translates into CASSLAGAGVYEQYF.

This clonotype occurred many times. The chain couples TRBV6-5 to TRBJ2-2; D not certain. CDR1 and CDR2 (germline): MNHEY, SVGAGI. V shed 7 bases and J shed 2 bases, with 8 bases lying between them. CDR3 length equals 13 residues. The CDR3, as DNA: TGTGCCAGCAAGCCGTATAACACCGGGGAGCTGTTTTTT. Residues: CASKPYNTGELFF.

Points on this clonotype: One end of the junction fails to match germline, which may point to a read error. The chain is built from TRBV11-2 and TRBJ2-2, with D possibly being TRBD2 (5 bases). Germline V gives CDR1 SGHAT, CDR2 FQNNGV. The CDR3 has 13 amino acids. In DNA, the CDR3 is TGTGCCAGCGGCTTAGATAGAACTGGGGAGCTGTTCTTT. Residues: CASGLDRTGELFF.

CDR3 in amino acids: CAWSVGLLTEAFF. As DNA, the CDR3 is TGTGCCTGGAGTGTGGGACTCCTCACTGAAGCTTTCTTT. The J gene is TRBJ1-1, the V gene TRBV30, with D possibly TRBD1 on 5 matching bases. The ends were cut back, 0 bases at V and 4 bases at J, with 9 bases in the middle. The CDR3 loop spans 13 amino acids. Germline V gives CDR1 GTSNPN, CDR2 SVGIG (reference sequence).

To note about this clonotype: A much more abundant neighbour one base away suggests this may be a read error. This CDR3 is CSAHSGYTF. The CDR3 region has the DNA TGCAGCGCCCACTCTGGCTACACCTTC. J is TRBJ1-2 and V is TRBV29-1; D not resolved. CDR1 and CDR2 (germline): SQVTM, ANQGSEA. The V and J ends lost 7 bases and 7 bases respectively, with 7 bases between them. CDR3 size: 9 residues.

On this clonotype: The junction departs from germline at one end; a sequencing error may be responsible. The rearrangement joins TRBV11-2 to TRBJ2-2; D possibly uses TRBD1 or TRBD2 (5 bases each). CDR1 and CDR2 (germline): SGHAT, FQNNGV. The CDR3 contains 12 residues. CDR3 DNA sequence: TGTGCCAGCAGCCCCGGGGTCAGGGAGTTGTTTTTT. Its translation is CASSPGVRELFF.

This clonotype was counted once. Just one base apart from a much larger clone, this may be a read error. This sequence joins TRBV6-1 and TRBJ2-3, with 13 bases lining up with TRBD2. The CDR3 sequence is 15 residues long. The germline V gene has CDR1 MNHNS and CDR2 SASEGT. Here the CDR3 reads CASSGTSGSIDTQYF. CDR3 nucleotides: TGTGCCAGCAGTGGGACTAGCGGGAGCATAGATACGCAGTATTTT.

This clonotype is medium-sized. The chain has TRBV12-3 or TRBV12-4 and TRBJ1-2; D call uncertain. Trimming stripped 3 bases from V and 14 bases from J, with 13 bases between. The CDR3 extends over 11 amino acids. The CDR3: CASSFGQARTF. CDR3 coding DNA: TGTGCCAGCAGTTTTGGCCAAGCGCGGACCTTC.

Comments on this clonotype: The CDR3 does not close with the conserved phenylalanine or tryptophan, likely indicating a read error. The gene calls are TRBV6-2 or TRBV6-3 and TRBJ2-7; possible D gene TRBD2, 6 bases. CDR3 size: 12 residues. V was trimmed by 9 bases and J by 0 bases, leaving 9 bases between them. Germline V gene lookup returns CDR1 MNHEY and CDR2 SVGEGT. CDR3 protein: CASGRPSYEQYC. The CDR3 bases are TGTGCCAGTGGGAGGCCCTCCTACGAGCAGTACTGC.

For this clonotype: The conserved phenylalanine or tryptophan is not found at the CDR3 terminus, so this likely reflects a read error. The chain is built from TRBV6-1 and TRBJ2-3; D perhaps matches TRBD2 (5 bases). This CDR3 has 15 amino acids. Germline V gene lookup returns CDR1 MNHNS and CDR2 SASEGT. The CDR3 DNA reads TGTGCCAGCAGTATAAGCGTATCTAGCACAGATGCGCAGTATGTT. Its translation is CASSISVSSTDAQYV.

This clonotype has a single count. This chain uses TRBV11-1 with TRBJ2-7; the D gene is possibly TRBD1 (6 bases). Looked up from germline, CDR1 is SGHAT and CDR2 is FQDESV (reference sequence). The CDR3 is made up of 15 amino acids. With 4 bases removed from V and 7 bases from J, the gap between germline ends came to 20 bases. CDR3 sequence: CASSYPGAGAYEQYF. The CDR3 DNA sequence: TGTGCCAGCAGCTACCCCGGGGCAGGGGCTTATGAGCAGTACTTC.

V and J are TRBV28 and TRBJ1-1; perhaps TRBD1 as D (5 bases). The V gene lost 4 bases and the J gene lost 4 bases, with 16 bases spanning the gap. CDR3 size: 15 residues. Germline V gene lookup returns CDR1 MDHEN and CDR2 SYDVKM. CDR3 sequence: CASSSSWGPSTEAFF. The CDR3 nucleotides are TGTGCCAGCAGTTCCTCTTGGGGCCCGAGCACTGAAGCTTTCTTT.

As for this clonotype: A much larger clone differs from this one at a single base, so this may be a read error. The chain has TRBV12-3 or TRBV12-4 and TRBJ1-3; the D is unclear. CDR3 length: 16 amino acids. V lost 3 bases to trimming and J lost 0 bases, with 12 bases between them. CDR3 coding DNA: TGTGCCAGCAGTTTCGGAAAAGGGCGCTCTGGAAACACCATATATTTT. This codes for CASSFGKGRSGNTIYF.